This TCR beta chain comes out of a study of blood T cell repertoires in COVID-19. Looking at the study overall: The United States, Italy and Spain provided the acute and convalescent COVID-19 samples. The analysed material was cDNA or gDNA that came from T cells, B-cell-depleted T cells, or PBMCs.

Original methodology: Estimation of nucleated cell counts was performed using reference gene primer amplification. The repertoire was sequenced with immunoSEQ multiplex PCR; TCRdb's copy has only in-frame clones and lacks some. The DNA was the basis for D and trimming; V, J and clone size are from that table. The repertoire holds roughly 15,000 clones, around 90% seen once, with around a sixth in the top ten. The CDR3 extends over 14 amino acids. Between the trimmed V and J ends, which lost 10 bases and 3 bases, there was a span of 19 bases. Germline lookup yields CDR1 SGHNT and CDR2 YYREEE (reference sequence).

The source is a man aged 50 to 60 with active COVID-19. The source material was peripheral blood. The rearrangement uses TRBV5-4 and TRBJ1-1; D might be TRBD1 (5 bases). Written as DNA, the CDR3 is TGTGCCGGAGCTGAGCGGGGCCGGTACACTGAAGCTTTCTTT. Translating it yields CAGAERGRYTEAFF.